This is a list of T cell receptor beta chains from one sample in a study of blood T cell repertoires in COVID-19. Some clones are missing from TCRdb's copy, which holds only in-frame ones; the method was immunoSEQ multiplex PCR. The sample has some 270,000 clones; about nine tenths are singletons. Material: PBMCs or T cells enriched from blood (not recorded which). The receptors stem from a woman aged 60-70 years who had recovered from COVID-19. CDR3s include the opening cysteine and the closing phenylalanine or tryptophan. Fields, in order: J gene, D gene, V gene, clone size, CDR3 DNA, CDR3 protein. The D gene is left open where the match is weak. Rows give clone size only sometimes, using once, few, many, or a class for an expanded clone.

>TRBJ2-5|.|TRBV24-1|.
TGTGCCACCAGTAAAGCGGACGAGACCCAGTACTTC
CATSKADETQYF
>TRBJ1-2|TRBD1|TRBV5-6|.
TGTGCCAGCAGCTTAAGACAGGGCTATGGCTACACCTTC
CASSLRQGYGYTF
>TRBJ1-5|.|TRBV6-1|once
TGTGCCAGCAGTGAATTGTTACAGGGCGTTAATCAGCCCCAGCATTTT
CASSELLQGVNQPQHF
>TRBJ2-6|.|TRBV19|few
TGTGCCAGTAGTAAGAGCTCTGGGGCCAACGTCCTGACTTTC
CASSKSSGANVLTF
>TRBJ1-6|.|TRBV6-5|.
TGTGCCAGCAGTTCTTTTAATTCACCCCTCCACTTT
CASSSFNSPLHF
>TRBJ1-1|TRBD1|TRBV5-1|.
TGCGCCAGCAGCCTCCGGACAGGAAAGAACACTGAAGCTTTCTTT
CASSLRTGKNTEAFF
>TRBJ2-1|.|TRBV5-4|.
TGTGCCAGCAGCTTGGGATTATCCGGGGTCAATGAGCAGTTCTTC
CASSLGLSGVNEQFF
>TRBJ2-3|TRBD2|TRBV4-1|.
TGCGCCAGCAGCCAAGATAGCCTAGCGGACTACACAGATACGCAGTATTTT
CASSQDSLADYTDTQYF
>TRBJ2-2|TRBD2|TRBV28|.
TGTGCCAGCAGTTCTAATAGCGGGAGTGGGAAAACCGGGGAGCTGTTTTTT
CASSSNSGSGKTGELFF
>TRBJ2-7|TRBD2|TRBV5-4|.
TGTGCCAGCAGCCTTTCCTGGACTAGCGGGACCTACGAGCAGTACTTC
CASSLSWTSGTYEQYF
>TRBJ2-7|TRBD1|TRBV5-1|.
TGCGCCAGCAGCGTCAGGGGGCTCTCCTACGAGCAGTACTTC
CASSVRGLSYEQYF
>TRBJ1-5|.|TRBV19|.
TGTGCCAGTAGTACCGACAGTCTCAATCAGCCCCAGCATTTT
CASSTDSLNQPQHF
>TRBJ2-5|.|TRBV3-1/TRBV3-2|once
TGTGCCAGCAGCCAAGGAGCCCCCTACCAAGAGACCCAGTACTTC
CASSQGAPYQETQYF
>TRBJ1-1|.|TRBV9|.
TGTGCCAGCAGCCCCATGGTCAGGGGTGAAGCTTTCTTT
CASSPMVRGEAFF
>TRBJ2-7|TRBD1|TRBV6-1|few
TGTGCCAGCAGTGAAGGGACAGGTATCGACGAGCAGTACTTC
CASSEGTGIDEQYF
>TRBJ2-3|TRBD2|TRBV9|.
TGTGCCAGTGGGGGATACTGGACTAGCGGCAGCACAGATACGCAGTATTTT
CASGGYWTSGSTDTQYF
>TRBJ2-7|TRBD1|TRBV28|.
TGTGCCAGCAGTACGACAGGGAGAGAGGAGCAGTACTTC
CASSTTGREEQYF
>TRBJ2-3|TRBD1|TRBV9|.
TGTGCCAGCAGCGAGGGGGCTCTACCCACAGATACGCAGTATTTT
CASSEGALPTDTQYF
>TRBJ2-3|TRBD2|TRBV28|.
TGTGCCAGCAGTTTAGCGGGGGTAACAGATACGCAGTATTTT
CASSLAGVTDTQYF
>TRBJ1-2|.|TRBV9|.
TGTGCCAGCAGCGTAGGTTCCGACCCGTATCAGGGCGGCTACACCTTC
CASSVGSDPYQGGYTF
>TRBJ1-5|TRBD1|TRBV7-2|.
TGTGCCAGCAGCTTAGCTGGGGACAGGGCGAGCAATCAGCCCCAGCATTTT
CASSLAGDRASNQPQHF
>TRBJ1-5|TRBD1|TRBV28|.
TGTGCCAGCAGTTTGACAGGGGCGGTCAATCAGCCCCAGCATTTT
CASSLTGAVNQPQHF
>TRBJ1-1|TRBD1|TRBV5-1|once
TGCGCCAGCAGCGCGGACAGGCTATTGACCACTGAAGCTTTCTTT
CASSADRLLTTEAFF
>TRBJ2-1|TRBD2|TRBV27|.
TGTGCCAGCAGTCGTCCGGGACTAGCTTTCGACAATGAGCAGTTCTTC
CASSRPGLAFDNEQFF
>TRBJ1-3|.|TRBV30|.
TGTGCCTGGAGTGTACTAAACACCATATATTTT
CAWSVLNTIYF
>TRBJ1-5|.|TRBV10-2|.
TGCGCCAGCAGTGAGAGGGGCAACAATCAGCCCCAGCATTTT
CASSERGNNQPQHF
>TRBJ1-2|TRBD1|TRBV5-1|once
TGCGCCAGCAGCCCCACCGCAGGGGGCAGCTATGGCTACACCTTC
CASSPTAGGSYGYTF
>TRBJ2-5|TRBD2|TRBV14|.
TGTGCCAGCAGCCCGGGACTAGCGGGTCTAGAGACCCAGTACTTC
CASSPGLAGLETQYF
>TRBJ2-7|TRBD1|TRBV28|.
TGTGCCAGCAGTCGACAGGGGTCCTACGAGCAGTACTTC
CASSRQGSYEQYF
>TRBJ1-2|.|TRBV10-2|.
TGCGCCAGCAGTGTCGAGACAGTCTATGGCTACACCTTC
CASSVETVYGYTF
>TRBJ1-4|.|TRBV18|once
TGTGCCAGCTCCCCATATACTACTCAGGGAGGTGAAAAACTGTTTTTT
CASSPYTTQGGEKLFF
>TRBJ1-4|TRBD1|TRBV27|once
TGTGCCAGCAGTTCCACAGGGGTGAGGGTTGAAAAACTGTTTTTT
CASSSTGVRVEKLFF
>TRBJ2-7|.|TRBV5-1|.
TGCGCCAGCAGCTTGGGACGCGCCCCAGGAAACTACGAGCAGTACTTC
CASSLGRAPGNYEQYF
>TRBJ2-3|.|TRBV11-2|once
TGTGCCAGCAGCCCCCTGGCCGCTACTCAGGCAGATACGCAGTATTTT
CASSPLAATQADTQYF
>TRBJ1-1|.|TRBV2|.
TGTGCCAGCAGCGTACTGGGCCAGGGTGGCACTGAAGCTTTCTTT
CASSVLGQGGTEAFF
>TRBJ1-1|TRBD1|TRBV5-1|.
TGCGCCAGCAGCCTGGGACAGGGGGGCACTGAAGCTTTCTTT
CASSLGQGGTEAFF
>TRBJ1-2|.|TRBV5-4|.
TGTGCCAGCAGTTCGACAGGAGACTATGGCTACACCTTC
CASSSTGDYGYTF
>TRBJ2-5|.|TRBV5-6|.
TGTGCCAGCAGCTTCTTTTCACTCGGAGAGACCCAGTACTTC
CASSFFSLGETQYF
>TRBJ1-1|.|TRBV7-2|once
TGTGCCAGCAGCTTGTACGGAGAGAACACTGAAGCTTTCTTT
CASSLYGENTEAFF
>TRBJ2-1|.|TRBV5-4|.
TGTGCCAGCAGCCGGGGGGCTAACTCCTACAATGAGCAGTTCTTC
CASSRGANSYNEQFF
>TRBJ2-3|.|TRBV7-3|.
TGTGCCAGCAGCGGTTCAGGGGCAGATACGCAGTATTTT
CASSGSGADTQYF
>TRBJ1-2|.|TRBV5-1|.
TGCGCCAGCAGCACCTCGGGTAACTATGGCTACACCTTC
CASSTSGNYGYTF
>TRBJ2-7|TRBD1|TRBV5-1|once
TGCGCCAGCAGCTTTGGGACAGGGTCCCACGAGCAGTACTTC
CASSFGTGSHEQYF
>TRBJ2-1|.|TRBV20-1|.
TGCAGTGCTAGAGGACAACGGGAAAAGTTCTTC
CSARGQREKFF
>TRBJ2-3|.|TRBV7-9|few
TGTGCCAGCAGCTTAGAGGCTAGCACACCCCCAGATACGCAGTATTTT
CASSLEASTPPDTQYF
>TRBJ2-7|TRBD2|TRBV14|once
TGTGCCAGCAGCCACTCTCTAGCGGGATTTTACGAGCAGTACTTC
CASSHSLAGFYEQYF
>TRBJ2-2|TRBD1|TRBV24-1|.
TGTGCCACCAGCCTGGGACAGTCCCGCGGGGAGCTGTTTTTT
CATSLGQSRGELFF
>TRBJ2-1|.|TRBV15|.
TGTGCCACCAGCAGAAACAACAATGAGCAGTTCTTC
CATSRNNNEQFF
>TRBJ1-4|.|TRBV5-1|.
TGCGCCAGCAGCTTGACAACTCAGGGGGAAAAACTGTTTTTT
CASSLTTQGEKLFF
>TRBJ2-7|.|TRBV6-5|.
TGTGCCAGCAGAGAGACAGAGCCCTACGAGCAGTACTTC
CASRETEPYEQYF
>TRBJ1-4|TRBD1|TRBV29-1|.
TGCAGCGCCGAAGGCCAAACAACGGGACAGGGTTTTGAAAAACTGTTTTTT
CSAEGQTTGQGFEKLFF
>TRBJ2-1|.|TRBV30|.
TGTGCCTACTCTAACAATGAGCAGTTCTTC
CAYSNNEQFF
>TRBJ1-5|.|TRBV3-1/TRBV3-2|.
TGTGCCAGCAGCCTCCTGGCTGATCAGCCCCAGCATTTT
CASSLLADQPQHF
>TRBJ1-1|.|TRBV5-1|.
TGCGCCAGCAGCCAGGACGGGAGTGGCACTGAAGCTTTCTTT
CASSQDGSGTEAFF
>TRBJ2-7|TRBD2|TRBV29-1|.
TGCAGCGTTGTGATGTGGGTAGCGGGGTCGGGCGAGCAGTACTTC
CSVVMWVAGSGEQYF
>TRBJ1-1|TRBD1|TRBV28|.
TGTGCCAGCAGTTCCCCCTCAGGGGGTTGGAACACTGAAGCTTTCTTT
CASSSPSGGWNTEAFF
>TRBJ1-6|.|TRBV5-1|.
TGCGCCAGCAGCTTGGACACCAATTCACCCCTCCACTTT
CASSLDTNSPLHF
>TRBJ1-1|.|TRBV3-1/TRBV3-2|.
TGTGCCAGCAGCCAGGGGGGTATTGGGGCTGAAGCTTTCTTT
CASSQGGIGAEAFF
>TRBJ1-1|.|TRBV2|.
TGTGCCAGCAGTAGGAGTACCGAAGCTTTCTTT
CASSRSTEAFF